The 32 T cell receptor beta chains listed next were all sequenced from one sample in a study of patients and donors after allogeneic stem cell transplantation. One entry per CDR3 protein, called by TCRdb with MiXCR from the RT-PCR reads. The top ten clones hold roughly 52% of a sample with some 150,000 distinct CDR3 sequences, about a third of them seen once. Sequenced input: blood, either unsorted or a sorted T cell fraction (not recorded which). The receptors here all came from a human donor who was either an allogeneic HSCT recipient or a stem cell or donor lymphocyte infusion donor (not recorded which). It is not recorded whose cells these are; they may come from a transplant donor.

The chain couples TRBV24-1 to TRBJ2-3; the match to TRBD2 covers 7 bases. The CDR3 has 15 residues. Germline V gives CDR1 KGHDR, CDR2 SFDVKD. V lost 4 bases and J lost 6; bases outside the gene matches: 9. CDR3 sequence: CATSDPTSHKDTQYF. CDR3 DNA: TGTGCCACCAGTGACCCGACTAGCCACAAGGATACGCAGTATTTT.

V and J are TRBV20-1 and TRBJ2-7; possible D gene TRBD2, 6 bases. Trimming cost V 0 bases and J 3 bases, with 18 bases left between them. Germline CDR1 reads DFQATT; CDR2 reads SNEGSKA (reference sequence). This CDR3 spans 16 amino acids. The CDR3 sequence: CSARDGLADPYYEQYF. CDR3 nucleotide sequence: TGCAGTGCTAGAGATGGATTAGCGGACCCATACTACGAGCAGTACTTC.

The gene calls are TRBV7-8 and TRBJ1-5; D perhaps matches TRBD1 (5 bases). The V gene lost 4 bases and the J gene lost 7 bases, with 17 bases spanning the gap. This CDR3 is 15 amino acids long. Germline-derived CDR1 and CDR2 are SGHVS and FQNEAQ. The CDR3 DNA is TGTGCCAGCAGCTCCCCCCGGGGGATAGAGCAGCCCCAGCATTTT. Translated, it gives CASSSPRGIEQPQHF.

The rearrangement uses TRBV6-5 and TRBJ2-5; D perhaps matches TRBD2 (5 bases). Germline CDR1 and CDR2: MNHEY and SVGAGI. Trimming removed 6 bases at V and 5 bases at J, with 13 bases between. There are 13 residues in the CDR3. This CDR3 is CASRSPWRETQYF. The CDR3 DNA follows: TGTGCCAGCAGATCCCCGTGGAGGGAGACCCAGTACTTC.

V gene TRBV6-5 combines with J gene TRBJ2-1; 14 nucleotides align to TRBD2. CDR1 MNHEY and CDR2 SVGAGI come from the germline V gene. The trim removed 4 bases at V and 7 bases at J, leaving 3 bases unmatched. This CDR3 is built from 15 residues. The CDR3 region is CASSWGLAGANEQFF. The CDR3 DNA is TGTGCCAGCAGTTGGGGACTAGCGGGGGCTAATGAGCAGTTCTTC.

The chain has TRBV12-3 or TRBV12-4 and TRBJ1-5; no clear D gene. Trimming left V 6 bases short and J 7 bases short, with 16 bases between. The CDR3 runs 14 residues. CDR3 bases: TGTGCCAGCAGCCCCCAAGGCCCCGGGCAGCCCCAGCATTTT. Amino acid sequence: CASSPQGPGQPQHF.

V and J are TRBV7-9 and TRBJ2-1; TRBD1 might be the D (6 bases). From germline, CDR1 is SEHNR and CDR2 FQNEAQ (reference sequence). The CDR3 runs to 17 residues. Trimming stripped 1 base from V and 1 base from J, with 14 bases between. For the CDR3, the DNA is TGTGCCAGCAGCTTAGTGCTAGGAAGGGGGTCCTACAATGAGCAGTTCTTC. This sequence encodes CASSLVLGRGSYNEQFF.

CDR3 in DNA: TGTGCCAGCAGCTTAGATGGGGCGGATACGCAGTATTTT. The encoded protein is CASSLDGADTQYF. This chain uses TRBV11-2 with TRBJ2-3; possibly TRBD1 for D (5 bases). Germline assignment: CDR1 SGHAT and CDR2 FQNNGV. Trimming took 0 bases from V and 6 from J, leaving 7 bases between them. The CDR3 sequence is 13 residues long.

This clonotype was seen many times. The DNA for the CDR3 is TGTGCCAGCAGAGGGACAGGGGGCCATCAGCCCCAGCATTTT. The encoded protein is CASRGTGGHQPQHF. The chain is built from TRBV2 and TRBJ1-5; 12 bases map to TRBD1. Germline-derived CDR1 and CDR2 are SNHLY and FYNNEI. Unmatched junction bases numbered 2, after V lost 6 bases and J lost 5 bases. The CDR3 totals 14 residues.

This chain links TRBV29-1 with TRBJ2-1; 7 bases align to TRBD2. This CDR3 is 12 amino acids long. Germline assignment: CDR1 SQVTM and CDR2 ANQGSEA. V dropped 6 bases and J dropped 6; count of bases not matched to a gene: 5. The CDR3 is CSVLAVSNEQFF. The CDR3 DNA reads TGCAGCGTCCTAGCGGTTTCCAATGAGCAGTTCTTC.

The gene calls are TRBV18 and TRBJ2-1; 13 bases are shared with TRBD2. CDR3 length equals 17 residues. J was trimmed by 6 bases and V by 0 bases; bases with no gene match: 5. Per the germline V gene, CDR1 is KGHSH and CDR2 is LQKENI. This CDR3 reads CASSPPPLAGGLNEQFF. CDR3 sequence (DNA): TGTGCCAGCTCACCACCTCCACTAGCGGGGGGGCTCAATGAGCAGTTCTTC.

The chain recombines TRBV27 with TRBJ1-1, with D possibly TRBD1 on 6 matching bases. Germline lookup yields CDR1 MNHEY and CDR2 SMNVEV (reference sequence). CDR3 size: 14 residues. V lost 2 bases to trimming and J lost 5 bases, with 12 bases between them. The CDR3 bases are TGTGCCAGCAGTTTAGGACAGCTTGGGACTGAAGCTTTCTTT. It yields the protein CASSLGQLGTEAFF.

The gene calls are TRBV12-3 or TRBV12-4 and TRBJ2-2, with D uncertain. V lost 6 bases and J lost 4, with 15 bases in between. This CDR3 comprises 15 residues. The CDR3, as DNA: TGTGCCAGCAGCCCCACCGCGACGACCACCGGGGAGCTGTTTTTT. It encodes CASSPTATTTGELFF.

In this sample, this clonotype turned up a few times. This chain joins TRBV6-4 and TRBJ1-4; D is undetermined. CDR1 MRHNA and CDR2 SNTAGT come from the germline V gene. Trimming removed 2 bases from V and 7 bases from J, with 14 bases in between. This CDR3 spans 15 amino acids. CDR3 loop: CASSDGAVCVEKLFF. The CDR3 DNA is TGTGCCAGCAGTGACGGCGCAGTATGTGTTGAAAAACTGTTTTTT.

The chain is built from TRBV4-2 and TRBJ1-2; TRBD1 is a possible D gene (6 bases). The CDR3 contains 16 residues. The V gene lost 3 bases and the J gene lost 5 bases, with 19 bases spanning the gap. The germline V gene encodes CDR1 LGHNA and CDR2 YNFKEQ. The CDR3 nucleotides are TGTGCCAGCAGCCACCCCCCAAACAGGGCCAATTATGGCTACACCTTC. It is translated as CASSHPPNRANYGYTF.

This clonotype was found a few times. CDR3 in DNA: TGTGCCATCAGTGAAAAGGGGCTCTATGGCTACACCTTC. Protein: CAISEKGLYGYTF. The chain employs TRBV10-3 and TRBJ1-2; perhaps TRBD1 as D (5 bases). Trimming took 3 bases from V and 4 from J, leaving 9 bases between them. CDR3 size: 13 residues. Germline V CDR1 and CDR2: ENHRY, SYGVKD.

The chain joins TRBV20-1 to TRBJ1-1, with D perhaps TRBD1 (6 bases). CDR1 and CDR2 (germline): DFQATT, SNEGSKA (reference sequence). The ends were cut back, 5 bases at V and 7 bases at J, with 23 bases in the middle. This CDR3 contains 15 residues. CDR3 sequence (DNA): TGCAGTGCTCCAAGGGGGGGCGTGCTCACCCTTGAAGCTTTCTTT. This translates into CSAPRGGVLTLEAFF.

The genes are TRBV27 and TRBJ2-1; D is perhaps TRBD1 or TRBD2 (5 bases each). CDR1 MNHEY and CDR2 SMNVEV come from the germline V gene (reference sequence). V gave up 2 bases and J gave up 3 bases, with 14 bases separating them. The CDR3 covers 16 residues. In DNA, the CDR3 is TGTGCCAGCAGTTTAGCCCTAGCAGGGTTCTACAATGAGCAGTTCTTC. Its translation: CASSLALAGFYNEQFF.

V is TRBV12-3 or TRBV12-4 and J is TRBJ1-1; the D is unclear. V gave up 0 bases and J gave up 8 bases, with 7 bases separating them. CDR3 length: 12 amino acids. The CDR3 reads CASSLARGEAFF. The CDR3 coding sequence is TGTGCCAGCAGTTTAGCCAGAGGGGAAGCTTTCTTT.

Ten or more counts support this clonotype. V gene TRBV12-3 or TRBV12-4 combines with J gene TRBJ2-5; D is unresolved. The CDR3 contains 11 residues. V gave up 5 bases and J gave up 6 bases, with 7 bases separating them. CDR3 in amino acids: CASSDLKTQYF. CDR3 DNA: TGTGCCAGCAGTGACCTGAAGACCCAGTACTTC.

This chain uses TRBV4-2 with TRBJ1-4, with 10 bases that match TRBD1. V shed 4 bases, J shed 5 bases, and the junction held 16 bases outside the gene matches. Germline assignment: CDR1 LGHNA and CDR2 YNFKEQ. The CDR3 length is 19 residues. The CDR3 sequence is CASSPKSGTGDGGNEKLFF. The CDR3 DNA follows: TGTGCCAGCAGCCCTAAATCGGGGACAGGGGACGGTGGAAATGAAAAACTGTTTTTT.

This clonotype was found a few times. The chain joins TRBV7-9 to TRBJ1-2, with D possibly matching TRBD1 (6 bases). This CDR3 is 14 amino acids long. CDR1 SEHNR and CDR2 FQNEAQ come from the germline V gene (reference sequence). Between the trimmed V and J ends, which lost 3 bases and 7 bases, there was a span of 15 bases. The CDR3 sequence: CASSFRGLAAGYTF. CDR3 nucleotide sequence: TGTGCCAGCAGCTTTAGGGGGTTGGCTGCTGGCTACACCTTC.

The rearrangement joins TRBV20-1 to TRBJ2-3, with D perhaps TRBD1 or TRBD2 (5 bases each). The CDR3 loop spans 15 amino acids. V dropped 1 base and J dropped 2 bases, with 13 bases sitting between them. CDR1 is DFQATT and CDR2 is SNEGSKA in the germline V gene (reference sequence). Here the CDR3 reads CSARGPGTFTDTQYF. The CDR3 DNA reads as TGCAGTGCTAGAGGCCCTGGGACCTTCACAGATACGCAGTATTTT.

This clonotype was seen only a few times. The chain combines TRBV28 with TRBJ1-1; 7 bases are a match to TRBD1. J lost 1 base, V lost 7 bases, and 3 bases had no gene match. This CDR3 spans 13 amino acids. The germline V gene has CDR1 MDHEN and CDR2 SYDVKM. CDR3 sequence: CASIGTENTEAFF. The CDR3 bases are TGTGCCAGCATTGGGACAGAGAACACTGAAGCTTTCTTT.

This clonotype came up a few times. V gene TRBV6-6 combines with J gene TRBJ2-4; a weak D match, TRBD2 (7 bases). The CDR3 length is 16 residues. Trimming took 4 bases from V and 1 from J, leaving 14 bases between them. CDR1 and CDR2 from the germline V gene are MNHNY and SVGAGI (reference sequence). The CDR3 reads CASSSAAGAAKNIQYF. The CDR3 DNA reads as TGTGCCAGCAGTTCAGCTGCGGGGGCGGCCAAAAACATTCAGTACTTC.

J is TRBJ2-1 and V is TRBV15; no clear D gene. V was shortened by 1 base and J by 3 bases, with 13 bases between the two germline ends. Germline V CDR1 and CDR2: LNHNV, YYDKDF (reference sequence). The CDR3 loop spans 16 amino acids. In DNA form, the CDR3 reads TGTGCCACCAGCAGAGTCAAGGCAAATGACTACAATGAGCAGTTCTTC. Amino acid sequence: CATSRVKANDYNEQFF.

The genes are TRBV12-3 or TRBV12-4 and TRBJ1-5; D is unresolved. Deletions cut 4 bases from V and 0 bases from J, with 7 bases between. The CDR3 spans 14 residues. This chain's CDR3 is CASSSDSSNQPQHF. For the CDR3, the DNA is TGTGCCAGCAGTTCGGACTCTAGCAATCAGCCCCAGCATTTT.

The rearrangement joins TRBV28 to TRBJ1-2, with D unclear. Germline assignment: CDR1 MDHEN and CDR2 SYDVKM. This CDR3 comprises 13 residues. Trimming took 4 bases from V and 4 from J, leaving 10 bases between them. CDR3 coding DNA: TGTGCCAGCAGTTCCCCGGTAGGCTATGGCTACACCTTC. Its protein is CASSSPVGYGYTF.

This clonotype was picked up a small number of times. The rearrangement uses TRBV28 and TRBJ2-2; perhaps TRBD2 as D (5 bases). CDR1 and CDR2 from the germline V gene are MDHEN and SYDVKM. V was trimmed by 7 bases and J by 4 bases, leaving 10 bases between them. This CDR3 is built from 13 residues. This CDR3 reads CASIADSTGELFF. The DNA of the CDR3 is TGTGCCAGCATCGCGGACTCCACCGGGGAGCTGTTTTTT.

The V and J genes are TRBV12-3 or TRBV12-4 and TRBJ2-2; D is uncertain. V lost 4 bases and J lost 7, with 7 bases in between. The CDR3 consists of 12 residues. In nucleotides, the CDR3 is TGTGCCAGCAGTTCCCTTGGCGGGGAGCTGTTTTTT. Its protein product is CASSSLGGELFF.

The chain links TRBV12-3 or TRBV12-4 to TRBJ1-3; D is unclear. V lost 3 bases and J lost 2, with 5 bases in between. The CDR3 loop spans 13 amino acids. The CDR3 DNA follows: TGTGCCAGCAGTTTTAAGGCTGGAAACACCATATATTTT. It specifies CASSFKAGNTIYF.

The J gene is TRBJ2-7, the V gene TRBV5-1; D unresolved. The germline CDR1 and CDR2 sequences are SGHRS and YFSETQ. V was cut by 0 bases and J by 3 bases, with 13 bases left in between. The length of the CDR3 is 15 residues. The CDR3 bases are TGCGCCAGCAGCTTGGTTGACATGGTTGACTACGAGCAGTACTTC. This translates into CASSLVDMVDYEQYF.